Sequencing of this TCR beta chain was carried out in a study of T and B cells in COVID-19 patients. At the level of the study: Most recovered patients had mild to moderate COVID-19 treated as outpatients. The recovered cohort's median age was roughly 31 years, versus over 60 years in active infection.

Blood genomic DNA input for TRB amplification was roughly 250-500 ng. Multiplex PCR with BIOMED2 TRB-A/B primer pools amplified TRB rearrangements. Via MiXCR, TCRdb re-called the multiplex PCR reads, giving one row per CDR3 protein. The sample holds 5,000 to 6,500 distinct CDR3 sequences, roughly a quarter seen once. This clonotype turned up a few times. Germline V CDR1 and CDR2: MNHEY, SVGEGT. The V segment lost 6 bases and the J segment 7 bases; nucleotides outside the gene matches: 11. The CDR3 runs to 16 residues. The source material was blood. The chain recombines TRBV6-2 or TRBV6-3 with TRBJ1-5; 11 bases align to TRBD1. This TCR was sampled from a human donor with active COVID-19. The donor label of this sample is uncertain. The CDR3 nucleotides read TGTGCCAGCAGCTCGACCGGGACAGGGGGATCCCAGCCCCAGCATTTT. Amino acids: CASSSTGTGGSQPQHF.